Listed below are T cell receptor beta chains from one sample, sequenced in a study of spatial heterogeneity in lung cancer. TCRdb redid the calling of the 5' RACE reads with MiXCR, one entry per CDR3 protein. The sample includes roughly 120,000 distinct CDR3 sequences, 9% to 15% seen only once; the top ten take approximately 15%. The specimen was PBMCs, collected at follow-up. These receptors were collected from a male donor with early-stage non-small cell lung cancer. Each CDR3 is given with its conserved first and last residue. The order of the fields is J gene, D gene, V gene, CDR3 protein. A D gene is named only where the DNA matches it firmly.

TRBJ2-3 - TRBV4-1 CASSQTRGLYTQYF
TRBJ2-1 TRBD2 TRBV2 CASSARTSFDNEQFF
TRBJ2-1 - TRBV7-2 CASSLVPDYYNEQFF
TRBJ2-7 - TRBV20-1 CSARQQVSSYEQYF
TRBJ2-3 - TRBV20-1 CSASQGRDTQYF
TRBJ1-6 - TRBV6-2/TRBV6-3 CASSAGANSPLHF
TRBJ1-2 TRBD1 TRBV6-5 CASSYNGQGGSYGYTF
TRBJ2-1 TRBD1 TRBV6-4 CASSDSPGGTEQFF
TRBJ1-2 - TRBV6-5 CASSYDGNYGYTF
TRBJ2-7 - TRBV29-1 CSVQRDNGEQYF
TRBJ2-1 TRBD1 TRBV6-6 CASSYSGQGRSYLLYNEQFF
TRBJ2-7 TRBD1 TRBV29-1 CSVEGHRGHYEQYF
TRBJ2-7 TRBD1 TRBV4-1 CASSPRPTGPNEQYF